This T cell receptor (beta chain) was profiled in a study of T-cell memory formation after mild COVID-19. As for the study in general: Largely, TCR clusters stayed within a single donor.

Libraries for TCRalpha and TCRbeta carried sample barcodes and unique molecular identifiers via 5'RACE. TCRdb re-derived calls from the 5' RACE reads in MiXCR, one entry per CDR3 protein. The table has about 270,000 distinct CDR3 sequences, 15% to 20% seen once. J gave up 1 base and V 10 bases, and 3 bases lay outside the gene matches. This CDR3 comprises 13 residues. The germline V gene has CDR1 KGHDR and CDR2 SFDVKD. Whole-study findings and limits: The appearance of some responding clones in pre-infection memory suggested that cross-reactive memory joined. CD4+ clones that contracted lay mainly in CM and EM; CD8+ ones lay in EMRA.

Concerning this clonotype itself: Its matching antigen is unknown.

The sequenced sample consisted of PBMCs or a T cell subset sorted from them (not recorded which). The chain joins TRBV24-1 to TRBJ2-3, with 8 bases lining up with TRBD2. The origin of this receptor is a man aged 18 to 35 who had mild COVID-19 (a few samples of this study predate the infection). Cell type and time point are not known. The CDR3 DNA is TGTGCCACTCAGACTAGCGGCACAGATACGCAGTATTTT. Its translation: CATQTSGTDTQYF.